This entry lists 29 T cell receptor beta chains sequenced from one sample in a study of blood T cell repertoires in COVID-19. The assay was immunoSEQ multiplex PCR, and TCRdb's table has in-frame clones only and misses some. Of about 260,000 clones in the sample, roughly 86% are singletons; the top ten hold roughly 2.5%. Material: peripheral blood. These receptors were taken from a woman aged 50 to 65 with acute or convalescent COVID-19.

V gene TRBV28 combines with J gene TRBJ2-5, with D tentatively TRBD1 (6 bases). Germline CDR1 and CDR2: MDHEN and SYDVKM. This CDR3 is 13 amino acids long. The V and J ends lost 10 bases and 5 bases respectively, with 17 bases between them. The CDR3 DNA follows: TGTGCCACTCACCCGACAGGAACTGAGACCCAGTACTTC. This gives the protein CATHPTGTETQYF.

J is TRBJ2-5 and V is TRBV11-3; 16 bases agree with TRBD2. This CDR3 contains 18 residues. The germline V gene encodes CDR1 SGHNT and CDR2 YENEEA. V trimming: 6 bases; J trimming: 5 bases; junction bases outside the gene matches: 12. This CDR3 reads CASSTTGTSGRAGETQYF. CDR3 nucleotide sequence: TGTGCCAGCAGTACGACCGGGACTAGCGGGAGGGCTGGCGAGACCCAGTACTTC.

This sequence joins TRBV5-1 and TRBJ1-4, with 9 bases lining up with TRBD1. CDR1 and CDR2 from the germline V gene are SGHRS and YFSETQ. The CDR3 contains 16 residues. V lost 4 bases to trimming and J lost 5 bases; unmatched junction nucleotides: 9. The CDR3 DNA reads TGCGCCAGCAGCCTGGAAACAGGGGGCGGGAATGAAAAACTGTTTTTT. It is translated as CASSLETGGGNEKLFF.

The CDR3 sequence: CASSATSGRVNEQFF. CDR3 nucleotides: TGTGCCAGCTCGGCCACTAGCGGGAGGGTTAATGAGCAGTTCTTC. The rearrangement uses TRBV18 and TRBJ2-1; 13 bases line up with TRBD2. The J segment lost 7 bases and the V segment lost 6 bases, leaving 6 bases of the junction unmatched. Germline CDR1 and CDR2: KGHSH and LQKENI. There are 15 residues in the CDR3. Complete variable domain (other parts from reference TRBV18 and TRBJ2-1): NAGVMQNPRHLVRRRGQEARLRCSPMKGHSHVYWYRQLPEEGLKFMVYLQKENIIDESGMPKERFSAEFPKEGPSILRIQQVVRGDSAAYFCASSATSGRVNEQFFGPGTRLTVL.

The V and J genes are TRBV19 and TRBJ1-2; tentatively, D is TRBD1 (5 bases). The germline V gene has CDR1 LNHDA and CDR2 SQIVND (reference sequence). This CDR3 has 13 residues. The V gene lost 7 bases and the J gene lost 4 bases, with 13 bases spanning the gap. CDR3 loop: CASMQGDSYGYTF. Here the CDR3 DNA reads TGTGCCAGTATGCAGGGCGATTCCTATGGCTACACCTTC.

The V gene is TRBV2, the J gene TRBJ2-3; possibly TRBD2 for D (6 bases). Trimming removed 7 bases at V and 0 bases at J, with 11 bases between. Germline CDR1 SNHLY, CDR2 FYNNEI. The CDR3 is 14 amino acids. CDR3: CASNPGTSTDTQYF. CDR3 nucleotides: TGTGCCAGCAACCCCGGGACTAGCACAGATACGCAGTATTTT.

The J gene is TRBJ2-7, the V gene TRBV4-1; no definite D call. From germline, CDR1 is MGHRA and CDR2 YSYEKL. V gave up 4 bases and J gave up 2 bases, with 9 bases separating them. The CDR3 covers 13 residues. As DNA, the CDR3 is TGCGCCAGCAGCCTCGTGTCCGCCTACGAGCAGTACTTC. It encodes CASSLVSAYEQYF.

This clone was picked up one time. The chain couples TRBV2 to TRBJ1-5, with D possibly matching TRBD1 (5 bases). The V and J ends lost 5 bases and 0 bases respectively, with 8 bases between them. CDR1 is SNHLY, CDR2 FYNNEI, per germline. The CDR3 is 14 residues long. The CDR3 is CASSRQTSNQPQHF. The DNA of the CDR3 is TGTGCCAGCAGTCGACAGACTAGCAATCAGCCCCAGCATTTT.

This clone has more than one count but fewer than ten. The rearrangement uses TRBV3-1 (or the pseudogene TRBV3-2) and TRBJ1-5; no clear D. The CDR3 is 13 amino acids. Per germline, CDR1 LGHDT and CDR2 YNNKEL (reference sequence). Trimming cost V 2 bases and J 4 bases, with 6 bases left between them. CDR3 loop: CASSQQANQPQHF. The CDR3 DNA follows: TGTGCCAGCAGCCAACAGGCGAATCAGCCCCAGCATTTT.

V gene TRBV27 combines with J gene TRBJ2-1; 9 bases map to TRBD2. This CDR3 is 16 amino acids long. Losses at the gene ends were 2 bases for V and 5 bases for J; bases not matched to a gene: 7. CDR1 is MNHEY and CDR2 is SMNVEV in the germline V gene (reference sequence). This chain's CDR3 is CASSLPGTSSHNEQFF. The CDR3 bases are TGTGCCAGCAGTTTACCCGGGACTAGCTCACACAATGAGCAGTTCTTC.

V usage is TRBV5-1 and J usage is TRBJ2-5, with 11 positions matching TRBD2. This CDR3 has 15 amino acids. Germline trimming cut 2 bases from V and 3 bases from J; bases unmatched to any gene: 3. Germline V lookup: CDR1 SGHRS, CDR2 YFSETQ. This CDR3 reads CASSFSGRGEETQYF. Here the CDR3 DNA reads TGCGCCAGCAGCTTTAGCGGGAGGGGCGAAGAGACCCAGTACTTC.

This chain links TRBV2 with TRBJ1-4, with a possible D match to TRBD1 (5 bases). CDR1 is SNHLY, CDR2 FYNNEI, per germline. This CDR3 contains 12 residues. Deletions cut 8 bases from V and 8 bases from J, with 12 bases between. The CDR3 protein is CASRDWQEKLFF. DNA for the CDR3: TGTGCCAGCCGGGACTGGCAAGAAAAACTGTTTTTT.

Only one count was recorded for this clone. V and J are TRBV5-5 and TRBJ2-2; D is uncertain. The germline gives CDR1 SGHKS, CDR2 YYEKEE (reference sequence). The CDR3 is 12 residues long. The V end lost 4 bases, the J end lost 3 bases, and 4 bases lay between the germline ends. The CDR3 here is CASSQYTGELFF. In DNA form, the CDR3 reads TGTGCCAGCAGCCAGTACACCGGGGAGCTGTTTTTT. The complete variable domain, with remaining parts taken from reference TRBV5-5 and TRBJ2-2, reads DAGVTQSPTHLIKTRGQQVTLRCSPISGHKSVSWYQQVLGQGPQFIFQYYEKEERGRGNFPDRFSARQFPNYSSELNVNALLLGDSALYLCASSQYTGELFFGEGSRLTVL.

The chain joins TRBV6-2 or TRBV6-3 to TRBJ2-7, with 13 bases lining up with TRBD2. The CDR3 spans 18 residues. Germline V gene data show CDR1 as MNHEY and CDR2 as SVGEGT. V shed 0 bases, J shed 5 bases, and the junction held 10 bases outside the gene matches. This chain's CDR3 is CASSYSLAGGLFVDEQYF. The CDR3 DNA is TGTGCCAGCAGTTACTCACTAGCGGGAGGGCTTTTCGTCGACGAGCAGTACTTC.

The table lists this clone with a few counts. V usage is TRBV7-9 and J usage is TRBJ1-1; D ambiguous. This CDR3 is built from 12 residues. Germline CDR1 reads SEHNR; CDR2 reads FQNEAQ (reference sequence). V lost 1 base to trimming and J lost 8 bases, with 8 bases between them. CDR3 sequence reads: CASSLVPMEAFF. The CDR3 DNA sequence: TGTGCCAGCAGCTTAGTCCCTATGGAAGCTTTCTTT.

This chain uses TRBV27 with TRBJ2-5, with D tentatively TRBD2 (5 bases). V was trimmed by 7 bases and J by 2 bases, leaving 5 bases between them. The CDR3 has 11 residues. The germline V gene has CDR1 MNHEY and CDR2 SMNVEV (reference sequence). CDR3: CASKRQETQYF. DNA of the CDR3: TGTGCCAGCAAGCGGCAAGAGACCCAGTACTTC.

The chain couples TRBV2 to TRBJ1-4, with TRBD1 identical over 7 bases. Trimming at V came to 6 bases and at J to 0 bases, leaving 7 bases not matched to a gene. CDR3 length: 16 amino acids. CDR1 is SNHLY, CDR2 FYNNEI, per germline. CDR3 in DNA: TGTGCCAGCAGCCTACAGGGGCGAGCAACTAATGAAAAACTGTTTTTT. This translates into CASSLQGRATNEKLFF.

The chain joins TRBV19 to TRBJ1-5; maybe TRBD1 (5 bases). Per germline, CDR1 LNHDA and CDR2 SQIVND (reference sequence). The CDR3 extends over 14 amino acids. V was clipped by 7 bases and J by 4 bases, with 14 bases between them. CDR3 in DNA: TGTGCCAGTAACCCTGCGGGGGGTAATCAGCCCCAGCATTTT. Residues: CASNPAGGNQPQHF.

The rearrangement joins TRBV19 to TRBJ1-5; D gene unclear. The CDR3 is made up of 15 amino acids. Germline-derived CDR1 and CDR2 are LNHDA and SQIVND (reference sequence). The germline V and J ends were trimmed by 1 base and 3 bases, with 10 bases remaining between them. The CDR3 loop reads CASSIGRGLNQPQHF. As DNA, the CDR3 is TGTGCCAGTAGTATAGGAAGAGGGCTCAATCAGCCCCAGCATTTT.

This sequence joins TRBV5-1 and TRBJ1-5; 7 nucleotides align to TRBD1. The CDR3 is made up of 15 amino acids. CDR1 and CDR2 (germline): SGHRS, YFSETQ. V dropped 0 bases and J dropped 5; count of bases not matched to a gene: 5. CDR3 DNA sequence: TGCGCCAGCAGCTTGGGGGACAGTGTGGATCAGCCCCAGCATTTT. It specifies CASSLGDSVDQPQHF.

The V gene is TRBV9, the J gene TRBJ2-5; TRBD2 aligns across 10 bases. Germline trimming cut 0 bases from V and 5 bases from J; bases unmatched to any gene: 7. From germline, CDR1 is SGDLS and CDR2 YYNGEE. The CDR3 is 16 amino acids. As DNA, the CDR3 is TGTGCCAGCAGCGTAGGGGTAGCGGGAGGAGGGGAGACCCAGTACTTC. Amino acids: CASSVGVAGGGETQYF. The whole variable domain, filled in from reference TRBV9 and TRBJ2-5, reads DSGVTQTPKHLITATGQRVTLRCSPRSGDLSVYWYQQSLDQGLQFLIQYYNGEERAKGNILERFSAQQFPDLHSELNLSSLELGDSALYFCASSVGVAGGGETQYFGPGTRLLVL.

V usage is TRBV6-1 and J usage is TRBJ2-1, with no clear D. The V end lost 4 bases, the J end lost 2 bases, and 21 bases lay between the germline ends. Germline CDR1 MNHNS, CDR2 SASEGT. CDR3 length: 18 amino acids. This CDR3 is CASSGPPNSSPTYNEQFF. The DNA for the CDR3 is TGTGCCAGCAGTGGGCCTCCTAATAGCAGCCCAACCTACAATGAGCAGTTCTTC.

This chain uses TRBV2 with TRBJ1-4; unclear D gene. Trimming took 6 bases from V and 6 from J, leaving 11 bases between them. The CDR3 loop spans 13 amino acids. The germline V gene encodes CDR1 SNHLY and CDR2 FYNNEI. The CDR3 region is CASRAVEDEKLFF. CDR3 coding DNA: TGTGCCAGCAGGGCTGTTGAAGATGAAAAACTGTTTTTT.

The chain is built from TRBV5-4 and TRBJ1-2; D remains ambiguous. V lost 3 bases and J 1 base, leaving 7 bases between the germline ends. The CDR3 runs 13 residues. Germline-derived CDR1 and CDR2 are SGHNT and YYREEE (reference sequence). Here the CDR3 reads CASSYDNNYGYTF. The CDR3 DNA is TGTGCCAGCAGCTACGACAATAACTATGGCTACACCTTC. Full variable domain (rest looked up from reference TRBV5-4 and TRBJ1-2): ETGVTQSPTHLIKTRGQQVTLRCSSQSGHNTVSWYQQALGQGPQFIFQYYREEENGRGNFPPRFSGLQFPNYSSELNVNALELDDSALYLCASSYDNNYGYTFGSGTRLTVV.

The chain is built from TRBV6-1 and TRBJ2-7; TRBD2 aligns across 13 bases. V trimming: 4 bases; J trimming: 2 bases; junction bases outside the gene matches: 5. Germline CDR1 MNHNS, CDR2 SASEGT. The CDR3 is 16 residues long. This CDR3 reads CASSGFTSGRAYEQYF. The CDR3, as DNA: TGTGCCAGCAGTGGTTTTACTAGCGGGAGGGCCTACGAGCAGTACTTC.

The V call is TRBV9, the J call TRBJ2-5; D gene unclear. The CDR3 consists of 15 residues. Germline V gene sequence: CDR1 SGDLS, CDR2 YYNGEE. The ends were cut back, 0 bases at V and 0 bases at J, with 9 bases in the middle. The CDR3 loop is CASSVEPMDQETQYF. CDR3 bases: TGTGCCAGCAGCGTAGAGCCGATGGACCAAGAGACCCAGTACTTC.

This clone was seen once. The V gene is TRBV18, the J gene TRBJ1-2; D may be TRBD1 (5 bases). V was shortened by 3 bases and J by 8 bases, with 19 bases between the two germline ends. This CDR3 contains 15 residues. Looked up from germline, CDR1 is KGHSH and CDR2 is LQKENI. The CDR3 region is CASSPPNQGIDGYTF. DNA for the CDR3: TGTGCCAGCTCACCCCCGAACCAGGGTATCGACGGCTACACCTTC.

The genes are TRBV19 and TRBJ2-1, with 10 bases fitting TRBD2. Trimming at V came to 5 bases and at J to 9 bases, leaving 4 bases not matched to a gene. The germline CDR1 and CDR2 sequences are LNHDA and SQIVND (reference sequence). CDR3 length equals 13 residues. The DNA for the CDR3 is TGTGCCAGTAGTCTAGCGGGAGTGGCTGAGCAGTTCTTC. Translated, it gives CASSLAGVAEQFF.

V gene TRBV6-2 or TRBV6-3 combines with J gene TRBJ1-2, with 10 bases fitting TRBD1. J gave up 4 bases and V 0 bases, and 2 bases lay outside the gene matches. Germline-derived CDR1 and CDR2 are MNHEY and SVGEGT. The CDR3 is made up of 15 amino acids. The CDR3 sequence: CASSYSGQGTYGYTF. CDR3 DNA sequence: TGTGCCAGCAGTTACTCGGGACAGGGGACCTATGGCTACACCTTC.